This TCR beta chain was obtained from a study of blood T cell repertoires in COVID-19. Study context: The study drew acute and convalescent COVID-19 samples from the United States, Italy and Spain. Sources were T cells, B-cell-depleted T cells, or PBMCs; the material itself was cDNA or gDNA.

Method: immunoSEQ multiplex PCR; TCRdb's copy keeps in-frame clones and lacks some. The sample contains 110,000 to 150,000 clones, approximately 85% of which appear only once. Trimming removed 0 bases from V and 1 base from J; junction bases left unmatched: 12. The CDR3 extends over 18 amino acids. Germline V gene lookup returns CDR1 SGHNT and CDR2 YYREEE (reference sequence). This chain connects TRBV5-4 to TRBJ1-1, with 7 positions matching TRBD1. The TCR was taken from a man aged 45-65 years with acute or convalescent COVID-19. Sequences were obtained from peripheral blood. The CDR3 spells CASSLVRTGALGNTEAFF. The DNA of the CDR3 is TGTGCCAGCAGCTTGGTGCGTACAGGGGCCCTGGGGAACACTGAAGCTTTCTTT. Looking up the rest from reference TRBV5-4 and TRBJ1-1 gives the full variable domain: ETGVTQSPTHLIKTRGQQVTLRCSSQSGHNTVSWYQQALGQGPQFIFQYYREEENGRGNFPPRFSGLQFPNYSSELNVNALELDDSALYLCASSLVRTGALGNTEAFFGQGTRLTVV.